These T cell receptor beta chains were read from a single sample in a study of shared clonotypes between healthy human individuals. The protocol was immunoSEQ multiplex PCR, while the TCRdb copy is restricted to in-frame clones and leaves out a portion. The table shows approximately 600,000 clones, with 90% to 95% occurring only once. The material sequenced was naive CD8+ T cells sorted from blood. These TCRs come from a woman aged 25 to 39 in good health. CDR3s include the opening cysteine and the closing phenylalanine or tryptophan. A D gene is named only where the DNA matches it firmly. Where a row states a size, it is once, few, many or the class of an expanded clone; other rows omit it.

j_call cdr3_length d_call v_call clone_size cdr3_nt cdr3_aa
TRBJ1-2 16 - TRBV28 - TGTGCCAGCAGTTTAATGGGAGGGTACAGTAACTATGGCTACACCTTC CASSLMGGYSNYGYTF
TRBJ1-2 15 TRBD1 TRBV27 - TGTGCCAGCAGTTTCGGGACAGGGGAGTATGATGGCTACACCTTC CASSFGTGEYDGYTF
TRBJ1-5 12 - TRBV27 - TGTGCCAGCAGTTGGAGCAATCAGCCCCAGCATTTT CASSWSNQPQHF
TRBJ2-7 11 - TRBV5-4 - TGTGCCAGCAGCTTTCGGTCCGAGCAGTACTTC CASSFRSEQYF
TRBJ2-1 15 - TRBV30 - TGTGCCTGGAGTGTCGGGCAGGGCCGGCGGGATGAGCAGTTCTTC CAWSVGQGRRDEQFF
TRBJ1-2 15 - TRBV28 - TGTGCCAGCAGTAAGCACCACGACGCTAACTATGGCTACACCTTC CASSKHHDANYGYTF
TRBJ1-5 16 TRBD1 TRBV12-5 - TGTGCTAGTGAAAATCCAGACAGGGCTTACAATCAGCCCCAGCATTTT CASENPDRAYNQPQHF
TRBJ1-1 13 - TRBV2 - TGTGTCGCTAGCGCAGGGGCCTTTGATGAAGCTTTCTTT CVASAGAFDEAFF
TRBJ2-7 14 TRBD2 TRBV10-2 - TGCGCCAGCACCACCGGGACTAGCTCCTACGAGCAGTACTTC CASTTGTSSYEQYF
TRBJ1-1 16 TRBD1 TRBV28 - TGTGCCAGCAGTTTAATGGGCAGGGGGCTAGGAACTGAAGCTTTCTTT CASSLMGRGLGTEAFF
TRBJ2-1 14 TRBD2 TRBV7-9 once TGTGCCAGCAGCTCAAGCGGGATCAACAATGAGCAGTTCTTC CASSSSGINNEQFF
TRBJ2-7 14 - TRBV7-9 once TGTGCCAGCAGCCCGCCCACGTTCTCCTACGAGCAGTACTTC CASSPPTFSYEQYF
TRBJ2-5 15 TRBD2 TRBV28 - TGTGCCAGCAGTCTAGCGGAGGGTTTTGGGGAGACCCAGTACTTC CASSLAEGFGETQYF
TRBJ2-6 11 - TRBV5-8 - TGTGCCAGCCGGTGGGCCAACGTCCTGACTTTC CASRWANVLTF
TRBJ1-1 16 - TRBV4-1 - TGCGCCAGCAGCCGCCGGGACACCACATTGAACACTGAAGCTTTCTTT CASSRRDTTLNTEAFF
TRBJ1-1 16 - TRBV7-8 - TGTGCCAGCAGCTTAGCCATCGACGGCGTGGCGACTGAAGCTTTCTTT CASSLAIDGVATEAFF
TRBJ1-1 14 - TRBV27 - TGTGCCAGCAGTTTGTTCGTTGGGAACACTGAAGCTTTCTTT CASSLFVGNTEAFF
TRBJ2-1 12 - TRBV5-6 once TGTGCCAGCAGGGTCAATTACAATGAGCAGTTCTTC CASRVNYNEQFF